This T cell receptor (beta chain) was profiled in a study of T-cell reconstitution after alpha-beta-depleted transplantation in children. Study conclusions and caveats: Where alpha-beta T cells came from about two months after transplant was reportedly several hundred expanded graft clones. Newly made T cells mostly supplied T-cell counts and diversity one year after transplant.

The TCRbeta library was prepared with unique molecular identifiers. TCRdb processed the PCR reads anew with MiXCR; each CDR3 protein has one entry. The table includes about 440,000 distinct CDR3 sequences, 43% detected once. There are a few counts of this clonotype. Its antigen is unidentified. With V trimmed by 6 bases and J by 2 bases, 3 bases remained unmatched. The CDR3 consists of 15 residues. This TCR was sampled from a girl aged 2-15 years with aplastic anemia, due to receive a stem cell transplant. The J gene is TRBJ2-3, the V gene TRBV12-3 or TRBV12-4; 12 bases line up with TRBD2. This material consisted of PBMCs, taken before TCRalphabeta/CD19-depleted stem cell transplant. The CDR3 here is CASRLAGGLTDTQYF. As DNA, the CDR3 is TGTGCCAGCAGACTAGCGGGAGGCCTCACAGATACGCAGTATTTT.